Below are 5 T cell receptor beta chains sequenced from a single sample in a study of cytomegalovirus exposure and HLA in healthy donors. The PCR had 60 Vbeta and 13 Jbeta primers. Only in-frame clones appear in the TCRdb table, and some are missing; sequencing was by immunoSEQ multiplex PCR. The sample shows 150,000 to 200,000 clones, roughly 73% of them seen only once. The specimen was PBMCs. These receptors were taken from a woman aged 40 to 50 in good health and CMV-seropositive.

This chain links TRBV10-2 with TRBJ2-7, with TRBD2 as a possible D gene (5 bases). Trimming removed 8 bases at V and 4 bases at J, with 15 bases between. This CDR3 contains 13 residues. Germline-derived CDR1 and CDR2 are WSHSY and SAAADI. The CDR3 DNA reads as TGCGCCAGCCGGGCCGGAGGCGGGTACGAGCAGTACTTC. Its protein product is CASRAGGGYEQYF.

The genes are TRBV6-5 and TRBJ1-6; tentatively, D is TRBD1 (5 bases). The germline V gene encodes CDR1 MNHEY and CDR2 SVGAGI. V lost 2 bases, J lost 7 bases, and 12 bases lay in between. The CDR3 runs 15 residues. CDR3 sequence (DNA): TGTGCCAGCAGTTACGCTGCAGGGTACAATTCACCCCTCCACTTT. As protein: CASSYAAGYNSPLHF.

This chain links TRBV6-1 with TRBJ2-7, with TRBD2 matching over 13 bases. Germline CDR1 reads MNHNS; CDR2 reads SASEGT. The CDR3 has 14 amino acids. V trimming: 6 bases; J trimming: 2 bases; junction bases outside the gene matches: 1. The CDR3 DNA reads TGTGCCAGCAGACTAGCGGGAGGGCCCTACGAGCAGTACTTC. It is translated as CASRLAGGPYEQYF.

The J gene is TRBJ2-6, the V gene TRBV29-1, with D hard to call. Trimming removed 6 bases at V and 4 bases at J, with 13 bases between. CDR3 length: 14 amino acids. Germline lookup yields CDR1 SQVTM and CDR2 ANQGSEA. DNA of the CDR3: TGCAGCGTGAGTGATTTAGCCGGGGCCAACGTCCTGACTTTC. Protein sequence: CSVSDLAGANVLTF.

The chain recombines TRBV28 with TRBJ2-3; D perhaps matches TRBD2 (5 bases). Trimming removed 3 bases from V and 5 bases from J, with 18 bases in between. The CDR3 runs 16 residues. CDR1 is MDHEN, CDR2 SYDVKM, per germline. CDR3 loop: CASSFRRFRGGDTQYF. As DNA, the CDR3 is TGTGCCAGCAGTTTTAGGCGATTCCGCGGAGGAGATACGCAGTATTTT.